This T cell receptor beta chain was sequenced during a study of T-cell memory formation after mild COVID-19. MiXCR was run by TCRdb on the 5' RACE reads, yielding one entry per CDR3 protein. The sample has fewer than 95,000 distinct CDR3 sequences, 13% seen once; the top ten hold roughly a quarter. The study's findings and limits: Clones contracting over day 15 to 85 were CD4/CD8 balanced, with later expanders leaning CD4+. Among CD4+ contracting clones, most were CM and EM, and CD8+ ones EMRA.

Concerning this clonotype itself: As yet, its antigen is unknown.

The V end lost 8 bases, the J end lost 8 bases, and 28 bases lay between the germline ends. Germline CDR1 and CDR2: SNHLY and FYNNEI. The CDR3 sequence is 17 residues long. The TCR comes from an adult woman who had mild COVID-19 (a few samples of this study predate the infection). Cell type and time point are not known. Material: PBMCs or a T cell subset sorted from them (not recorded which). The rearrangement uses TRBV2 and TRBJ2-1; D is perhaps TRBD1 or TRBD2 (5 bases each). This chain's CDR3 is CASSLRGFLSPQDEQFF. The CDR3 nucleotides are TGTGCCAGCTCCCTCCGGGGCTTTTTATCGCCCCAAGATGAGCAGTTCTTC.